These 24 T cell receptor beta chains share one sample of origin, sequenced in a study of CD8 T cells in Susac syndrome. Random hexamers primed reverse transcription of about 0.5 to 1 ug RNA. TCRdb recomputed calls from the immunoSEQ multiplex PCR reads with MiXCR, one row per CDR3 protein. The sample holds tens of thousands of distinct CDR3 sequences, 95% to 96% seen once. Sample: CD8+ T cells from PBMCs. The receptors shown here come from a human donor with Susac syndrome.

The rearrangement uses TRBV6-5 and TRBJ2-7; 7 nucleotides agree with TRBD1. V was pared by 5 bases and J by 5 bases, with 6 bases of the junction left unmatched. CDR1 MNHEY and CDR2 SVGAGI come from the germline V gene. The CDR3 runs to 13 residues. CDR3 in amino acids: CASSRRQGHEQYF. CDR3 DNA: TGTGCCAGCAGTCGGCGACAGGGCCACGAGCAGTACTTC.

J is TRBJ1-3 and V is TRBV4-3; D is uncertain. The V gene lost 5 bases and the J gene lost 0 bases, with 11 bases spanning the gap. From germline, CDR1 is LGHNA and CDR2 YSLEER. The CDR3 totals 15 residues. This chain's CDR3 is CASSLDASSGNTIYF. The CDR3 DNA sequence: TGCGCCAGCAGCTTAGACGCGAGCTCTGGAAACACCATATATTTT.

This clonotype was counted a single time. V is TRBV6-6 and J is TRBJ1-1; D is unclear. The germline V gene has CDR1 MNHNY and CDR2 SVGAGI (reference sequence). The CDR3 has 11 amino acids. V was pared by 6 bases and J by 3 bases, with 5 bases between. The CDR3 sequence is CASSLDTEAFF. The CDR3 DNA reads TGTGCCAGCAGCTTGGACACTGAAGCTTTCTTT.

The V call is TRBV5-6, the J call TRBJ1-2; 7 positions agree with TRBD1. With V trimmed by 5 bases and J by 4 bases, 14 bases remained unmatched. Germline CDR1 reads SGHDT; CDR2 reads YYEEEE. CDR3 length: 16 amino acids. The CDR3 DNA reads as TGTGCCAGCAGGCAGACAGGGAGGTTAGTTGGCTATGGCTACACCTTC. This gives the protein CASRQTGRLVGYGYTF. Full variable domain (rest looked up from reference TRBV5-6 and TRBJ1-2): DAGVTQSPTHLIKTRGQQVTLRCSPKSGHDTVSWYQQALGQGPQFIFQYYEEEERQRGNFPDRFSGHQFPNYSSELNVNALLLGDSALYLCASRQTGRLVGYGYTFGSGTRLTVV.

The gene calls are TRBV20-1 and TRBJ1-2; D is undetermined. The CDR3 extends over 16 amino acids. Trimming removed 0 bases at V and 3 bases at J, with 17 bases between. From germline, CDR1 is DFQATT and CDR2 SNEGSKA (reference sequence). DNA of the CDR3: TGCAGTGCTAGAGATCCCCGGACGGCAACGGACTATGGCTACACCTTC. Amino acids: CSARDPRTATDYGYTF.

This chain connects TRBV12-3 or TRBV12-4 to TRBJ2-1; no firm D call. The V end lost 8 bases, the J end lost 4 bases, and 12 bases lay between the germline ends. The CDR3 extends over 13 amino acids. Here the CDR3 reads CASGLVGYNEQFF. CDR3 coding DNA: TGTGCCAGCGGGTTGGTGGGGTACAATGAGCAGTTCTTC.

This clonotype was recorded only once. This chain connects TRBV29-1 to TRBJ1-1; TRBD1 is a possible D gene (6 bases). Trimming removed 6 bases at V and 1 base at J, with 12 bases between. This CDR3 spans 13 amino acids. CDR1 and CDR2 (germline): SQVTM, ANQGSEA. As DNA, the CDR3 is TGCAGCGTGGCAACAGGGAGGAACACTGAAGCTTTCTTT. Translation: CSVATGRNTEAFF.

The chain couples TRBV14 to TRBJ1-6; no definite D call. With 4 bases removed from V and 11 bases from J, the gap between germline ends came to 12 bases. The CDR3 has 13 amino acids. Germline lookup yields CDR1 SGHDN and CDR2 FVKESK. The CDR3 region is CASSPDLIAPLHF. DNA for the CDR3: TGTGCCAGCAGCCCCGACCTAATAGCACCCCTCCACTTT.

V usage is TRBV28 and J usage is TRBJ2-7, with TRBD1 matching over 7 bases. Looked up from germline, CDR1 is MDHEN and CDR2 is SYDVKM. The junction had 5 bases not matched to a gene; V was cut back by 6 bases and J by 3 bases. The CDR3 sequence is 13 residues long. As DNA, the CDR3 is TGTGCCAGCAGGCCGACAGGGAACTACGAGCAGTACTTC. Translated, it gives CASRPTGNYEQYF.

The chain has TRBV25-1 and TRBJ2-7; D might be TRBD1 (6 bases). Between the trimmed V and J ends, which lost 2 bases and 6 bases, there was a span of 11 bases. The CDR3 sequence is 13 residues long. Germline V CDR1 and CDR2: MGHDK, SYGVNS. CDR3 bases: TGTGCCAGCAGTGAACTGGGGGCTAGCGAGCAGTACTTC. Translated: CASSELGASEQYF.

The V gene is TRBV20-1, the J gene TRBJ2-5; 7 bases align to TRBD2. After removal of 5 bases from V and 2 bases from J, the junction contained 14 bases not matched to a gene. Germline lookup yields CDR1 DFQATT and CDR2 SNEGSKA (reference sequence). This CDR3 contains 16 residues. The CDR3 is CSAGRAAGGQQETQYF. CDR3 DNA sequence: TGCAGTGCTGGGAGGGCGGCCGGAGGCCAGCAAGAGACCCAGTACTTC.

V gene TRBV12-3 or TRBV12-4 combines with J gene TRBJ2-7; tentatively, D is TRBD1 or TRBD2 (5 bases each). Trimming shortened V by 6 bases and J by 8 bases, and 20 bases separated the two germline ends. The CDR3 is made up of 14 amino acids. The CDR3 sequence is CASSMSGAEYQQYF. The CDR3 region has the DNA TGTGCCAGCAGCATGTCCGGGGCCGAGTATCAGCAGTACTTC.

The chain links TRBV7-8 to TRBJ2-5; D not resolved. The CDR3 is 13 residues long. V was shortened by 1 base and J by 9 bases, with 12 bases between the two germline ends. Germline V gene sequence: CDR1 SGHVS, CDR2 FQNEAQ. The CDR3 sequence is CASSLGLGPAQYF. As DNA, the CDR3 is TGTGCCAGCAGCTTAGGCCTTGGACCTGCCCAGTACTTC.

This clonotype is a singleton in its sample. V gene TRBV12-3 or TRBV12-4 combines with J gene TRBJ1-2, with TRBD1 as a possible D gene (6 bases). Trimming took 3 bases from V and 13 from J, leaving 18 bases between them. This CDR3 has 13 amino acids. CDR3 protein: CASSFGGGGHLTF. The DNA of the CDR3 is TGTGCCAGCAGTTTCGGGGGGGGCGGTCACCTCACCTTC.

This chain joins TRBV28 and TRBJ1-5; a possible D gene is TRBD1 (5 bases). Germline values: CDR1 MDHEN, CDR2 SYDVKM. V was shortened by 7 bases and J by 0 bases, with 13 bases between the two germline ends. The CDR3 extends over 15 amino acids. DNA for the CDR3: TGTGCCAGCAAGACCGGGACTTATAGCAATCAGCCCCAGCATTTT. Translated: CASKTGTYSNQPQHF.

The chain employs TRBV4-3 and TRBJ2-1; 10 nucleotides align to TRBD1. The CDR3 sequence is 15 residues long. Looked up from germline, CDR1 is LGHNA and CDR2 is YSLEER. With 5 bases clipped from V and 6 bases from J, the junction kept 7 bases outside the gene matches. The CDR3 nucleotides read TGCGCCAGCAGCTACGGACAGGGGGTAAGCAATGAGCAGTTCTTC. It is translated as CASSYGQGVSNEQFF.

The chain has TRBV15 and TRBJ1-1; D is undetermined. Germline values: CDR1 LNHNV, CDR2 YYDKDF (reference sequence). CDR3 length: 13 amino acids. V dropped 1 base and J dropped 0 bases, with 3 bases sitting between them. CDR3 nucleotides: TGTGCCACCAGCAGAGCCGTGAACACTGAAGCTTTCTTT. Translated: CATSRAVNTEAFF. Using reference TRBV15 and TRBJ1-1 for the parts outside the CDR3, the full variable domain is DAMVIQNPRYQVTQFGKPVTLSCSQTLNHNVMYWYQQKSSQAPKLLFHYYDKDFNNEADTPDNFQSRRPNTSFCFLDIRSPGLGDTAMYLCATSRAVNTEAFFGQGTRLTVV.

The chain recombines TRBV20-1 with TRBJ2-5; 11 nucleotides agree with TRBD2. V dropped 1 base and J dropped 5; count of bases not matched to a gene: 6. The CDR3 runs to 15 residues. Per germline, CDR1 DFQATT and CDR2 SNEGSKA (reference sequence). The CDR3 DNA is TGCAGTGCTAGAGTAGCGGGGGGGTTTAGGGAGACCCAGTACTTC. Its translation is CSARVAGGFRETQYF.

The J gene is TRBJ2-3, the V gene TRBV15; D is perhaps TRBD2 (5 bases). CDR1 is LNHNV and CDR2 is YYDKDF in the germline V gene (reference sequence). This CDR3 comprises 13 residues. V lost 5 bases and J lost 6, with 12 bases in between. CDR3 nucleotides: TGTGCCACCAGCGCCGCCAGAGGGGATACGCAGTATTTT. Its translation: CATSAARGDTQYF.

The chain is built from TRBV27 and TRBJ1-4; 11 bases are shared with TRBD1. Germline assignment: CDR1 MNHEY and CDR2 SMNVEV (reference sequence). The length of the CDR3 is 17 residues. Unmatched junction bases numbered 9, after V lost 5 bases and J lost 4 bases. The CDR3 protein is CASSAYIGTGGNEKLFF. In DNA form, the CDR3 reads TGTGCCAGCAGTGCCTATATCGGGACAGGGGGTAATGAAAAACTGTTTTTT.

CDR3 in DNA: TGTGCCAGCACCCACCTTGGGGGAGGCGAAGGAGAGACCCAGTACTTC. Amino acid sequence: CASTHLGGGEGETQYF. The chain carries TRBV11-2 and TRBJ2-5, with D tentatively TRBD2 (6 bases). The CDR3 sequence is 16 residues long. Trimming pared 7 bases from V and 4 bases from J, leaving 22 bases between. CDR1 SGHAT and CDR2 FQNNGV come from the germline V gene.

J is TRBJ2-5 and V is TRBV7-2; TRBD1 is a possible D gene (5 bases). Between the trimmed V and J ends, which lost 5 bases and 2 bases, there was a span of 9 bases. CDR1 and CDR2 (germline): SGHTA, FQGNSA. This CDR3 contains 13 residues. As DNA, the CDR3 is TGTGCCAGCAGCCCGGACACTCAAGAGACCCAGTACTTC. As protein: CASSPDTQETQYF.

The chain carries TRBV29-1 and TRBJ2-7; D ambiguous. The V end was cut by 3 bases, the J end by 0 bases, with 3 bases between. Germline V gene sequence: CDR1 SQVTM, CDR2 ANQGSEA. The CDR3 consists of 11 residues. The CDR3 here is CSVDSSYEQYF. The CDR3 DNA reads TGCAGCGTTGACAGCTCCTACGAGCAGTACTTC.

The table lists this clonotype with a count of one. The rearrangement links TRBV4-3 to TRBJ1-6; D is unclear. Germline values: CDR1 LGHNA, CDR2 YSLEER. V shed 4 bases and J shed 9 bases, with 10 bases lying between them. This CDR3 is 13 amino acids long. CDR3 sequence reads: CASSPVRGSPLHF. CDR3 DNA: TGCGCCAGCAGCCCCGTAAGAGGTTCACCCCTCCACTTT.